The 11 T cell receptor beta chains presented below share a single source sample, sequenced in a study of OX40 agonist ivuxolimab in advanced cancers. Sequenced by immunoSEQ multiplex PCR; TCRdb stores in-frame clones only, minus some. The sample lists around 72,000 clones, around 89% occurring once. The material sequenced was CD4+ or CD8+ T cells sorted from blood, taken in a trial of the OX40 agonist ivuxolimab. The origin of the receptors is an adult with an advanced solid tumor such as melanoma, head and neck, liver or kidney cancer.

This sequence joins TRBV7-2 and TRBJ2-7, with D possibly being TRBD1 (6 bases). The CDR3 sequence is 16 residues long. Germline loops: CDR1 SGHTA, CDR2 FQGNSA. Trimming pared 0 bases from V and 4 bases from J, leaving 16 bases between. The CDR3 DNA is TGTGCCAGCAGCTTAGCCCGGCCAGGGGAAGGGTACGAGCAGTACTTC. This sequence encodes CASSLARPGEGYEQYF.

This clone occurred once. This chain connects TRBV19 to TRBJ2-2, with 9 nucleotides matching TRBD2. Germline V gives CDR1 LNHDA, CDR2 SQIVND (reference sequence). This CDR3 region has 14 residues. After removal of 3 bases from V and 6 bases from J, the junction contained 2 bases not matched to a gene. The CDR3 bases are TGTGCCAGTAGTATGGGACTAGCTTCCGGGGAGCTGTTTTTT. It yields the protein CASSMGLASGELFF.

J is TRBJ2-7 and V is TRBV11-2; tentative D call: TRBD1 (5 bases). The V and J ends lost 0 bases and 3 bases respectively, with 9 bases between them. There are 14 residues in the CDR3. CDR1 SGHAT and CDR2 FQNNGV come from the germline V gene. Here the CDR3 reads CASSLDRVGYEQYF. CDR3 nucleotides: TGTGCCAGCAGCTTAGACAGGGTAGGCTACGAGCAGTACTTC. The whole variable domain, filled in from reference TRBV11-2 and TRBJ2-7, reads EAGVAQSPRYKIIEKRQSVAFWCNPISGHATLYWYQQILGQGPKLLIQFQNNGVVDDSQLPKDRFSAERLKGVDSTLKIQPAKLEDSAVYLCASSLDRVGYEQYFGPGTRLTVT.

V and J are TRBV15 and TRBJ1-3, with 8 bases fitting TRBD1. This CDR3 spans 16 amino acids. Per the germline V gene, CDR1 is LNHNV and CDR2 is YYDKDF (reference sequence). J was trimmed by 4 bases and V by 1 base; bases with no gene match: 6. The CDR3, as DNA: TGTGCCACCAGCAGAGTCGGACAGGGATCCGGAAACACCATATATTTT. It encodes CATSRVGQGSGNTIYF.

This sequence joins TRBV10-3 and TRBJ2-5; TRBD2 matches 13 bases. V was pared by 6 bases and J by 3 bases, with 1 base of the junction left unmatched. CDR3 length equals 14 residues. Germline CDR1 reads ENHRY; CDR2 reads SYGVKD. The CDR3 DNA reads as TGTGCCATCAGGGGGACTAGCGGGGAAGAGACCCAGTACTTC. Translation: CAIRGTSGEETQYF.

The gene calls are TRBV2 and TRBJ2-7; D is uncertain. Germline loops: CDR1 SNHLY, CDR2 FYNNEI. The CDR3 has 13 amino acids. V dropped 11 bases and J dropped 0 bases, with 14 bases sitting between them. The CDR3 sequence: CAAQGQDSYEQYF. CDR3 coding DNA: TGTGCCGCCCAAGGGCAGGACTCCTACGAGCAGTACTTC.

DNA for the CDR3: TGTGCCAGCAGAAAGAGGGGGGGACAGATCAATGAGCAGTTCTTC. Translated, it gives CASRKRGGQINEQFF. The gene calls are TRBV6-5 and TRBJ2-1; D tentatively fits TRBD1 or TRBD2 (7 bases each). The germline V gene encodes CDR1 MNHEY and CDR2 SVGAGI. Trimming stripped 6 bases from V and 6 bases from J, with 18 bases between. This CDR3 comprises 15 residues.

The rearrangement links TRBV2 to TRBJ2-7; 7 positions agree with TRBD1. V was pared by 6 bases and J by 1 base, with 6 bases of the junction left unmatched. Per the germline V gene, CDR1 is SNHLY and CDR2 is FYNNEI. CDR3 length: 14 residues. The CDR3 coding sequence is TGTGCCAGCAGCAGACAGGGAGCTTCCTACGAGCAGTACTTC. Its protein product is CASSRQGASYEQYF.

The V and J genes are TRBV19 and TRBJ2-1, with TRBD2 identical over 7 bases. The CDR3 is 14 amino acids. CDR1 and CDR2 (germline): LNHDA, SQIVND (reference sequence). J was trimmed by 9 bases and V by 3 bases; bases with no gene match: 8. CDR3 amino acids: CASSMLAEPTEQFF. The CDR3 DNA reads as TGTGCCAGTAGTATGCTAGCGGAGCCCACTGAGCAGTTCTTC.

This sequence joins TRBV2 and TRBJ2-3, with a tentative D call TRBD2 (6 bases). The CDR3 spans 13 residues. V lost 4 bases and J 7 bases, leaving 12 bases between the germline ends. Looked up from germline, CDR1 is SNHLY and CDR2 is FYNNEI. DNA of the CDR3: TGTGCCAGCAGTGGGGACGGGAGATATACGCAGTATTTT. Protein: CASSGDGRYTQYF.

Only one count was recorded for this clone. The gene calls are TRBV29-1 and TRBJ1-1; TRBD1 agrees at 7 bases. Trimming cost V 6 bases and J 1 base; bases outside gene matches: 5. This CDR3 is built from 13 residues. The germline V gene has CDR1 SQVTM and CDR2 ANQGSEA. This CDR3 reads CSVPRQGNTEAFF. In nucleotides, the CDR3 is TGCAGCGTCCCACGACAGGGGAACACTGAAGCTTTCTTT. The variable domain in full, completed from reference TRBV29-1 and TRBJ1-1, reads SAVISQKPSRDICQRGTSLTIQCQVDSQVTMMFWYRQQPGQSLTLIATANQGSEATYESGFVIDKFPISRPNLTFSTLTVSNMSPEDSSIYLCSVPRQGNTEAFFGQGTRLTVV.